This TCR beta chain emerged from a study of shared clonotypes between healthy human individuals. Data came from immunoSEQ multiplex PCR; TCRdb stores just in-frame clones and leaves some out. The data contain around 1.5 million clones, 95% to 99% of them singletons. Germline values: CDR1 SGHTS, CDR2 YDEGEE. The CDR3 length is 15 residues. Trimming left V 2 bases short and J 10 bases short, with 18 bases between. This sequence joins TRBV5-8 and TRBJ1-4, with D perhaps TRBD1 (6 bases). What was sequenced was naive CD4+ T cells sorted from blood. Regarding subset: CD45RA+ positively selected. The receptor was isolated from a young man in good health. The CDR3 region has the DNA TGTGCCAGCAGCTTTGGAGGGACATCGTCCGGAAAACTGTTTTTT. Translation gives CASSFGGTSSGKLFF.